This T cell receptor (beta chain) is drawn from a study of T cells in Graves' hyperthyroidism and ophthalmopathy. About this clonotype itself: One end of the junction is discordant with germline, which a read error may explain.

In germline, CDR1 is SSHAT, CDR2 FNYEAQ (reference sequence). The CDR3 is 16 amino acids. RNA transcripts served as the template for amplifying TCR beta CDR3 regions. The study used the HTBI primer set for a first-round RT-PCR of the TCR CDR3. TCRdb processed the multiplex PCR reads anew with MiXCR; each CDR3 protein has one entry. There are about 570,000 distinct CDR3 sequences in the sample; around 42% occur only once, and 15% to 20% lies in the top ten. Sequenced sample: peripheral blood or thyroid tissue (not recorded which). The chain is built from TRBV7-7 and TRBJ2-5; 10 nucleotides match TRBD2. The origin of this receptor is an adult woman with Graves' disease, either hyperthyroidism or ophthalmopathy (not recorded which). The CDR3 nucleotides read TGTGCTAGCAGCTTAGGTCTAGCGGGAGAATCTGAGACCCAGTACTTC. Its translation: CASSLGLAGESETQYF.